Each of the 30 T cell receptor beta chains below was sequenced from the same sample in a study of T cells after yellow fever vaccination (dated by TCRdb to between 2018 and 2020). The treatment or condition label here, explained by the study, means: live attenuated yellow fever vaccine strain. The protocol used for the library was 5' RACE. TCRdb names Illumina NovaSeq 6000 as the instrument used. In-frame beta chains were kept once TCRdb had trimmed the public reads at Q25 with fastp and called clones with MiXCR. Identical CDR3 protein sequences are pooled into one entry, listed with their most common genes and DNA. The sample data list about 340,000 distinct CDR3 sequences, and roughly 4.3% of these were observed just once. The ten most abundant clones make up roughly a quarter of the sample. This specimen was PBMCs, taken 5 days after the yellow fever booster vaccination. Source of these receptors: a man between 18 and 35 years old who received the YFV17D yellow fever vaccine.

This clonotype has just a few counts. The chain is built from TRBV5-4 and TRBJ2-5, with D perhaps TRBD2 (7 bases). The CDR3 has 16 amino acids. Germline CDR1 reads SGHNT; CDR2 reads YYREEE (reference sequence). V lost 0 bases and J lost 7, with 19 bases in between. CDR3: CASSLARGGDGGTQYF. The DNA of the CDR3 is TGTGCCAGCAGCTTGGCAAGGGGGGGAGACGGGGGGACCCAGTACTTC. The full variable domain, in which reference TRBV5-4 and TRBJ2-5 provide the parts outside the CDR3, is ETGVTQSPTHLIKTRGQQVTLRCSSQSGHNTVSWYQQALGQGPQFIFQYYREEENGRGNFPPRFSGLQFPNYSSELNVNALELDDSALYLCASSLARGGDGGTQYFGPGTRLLVL.

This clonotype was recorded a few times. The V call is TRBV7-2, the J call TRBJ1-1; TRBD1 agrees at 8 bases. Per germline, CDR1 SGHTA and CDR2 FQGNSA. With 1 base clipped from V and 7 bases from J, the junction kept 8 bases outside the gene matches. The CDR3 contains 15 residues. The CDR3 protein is CASSLDGDRKGEAFF. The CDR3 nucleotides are TGTGCCAGCAGCTTAGATGGGGACAGGAAGGGTGAAGCTTTCTTT.

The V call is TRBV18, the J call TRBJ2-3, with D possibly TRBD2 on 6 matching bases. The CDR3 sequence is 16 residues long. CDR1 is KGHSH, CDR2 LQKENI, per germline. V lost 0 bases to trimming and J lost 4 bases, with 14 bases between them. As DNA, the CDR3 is TGTGCCAGCTCACCACCGAGGGGAGCGGGCCCAGATACGCAGTATTTT. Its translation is CASSPPRGAGPDTQYF.

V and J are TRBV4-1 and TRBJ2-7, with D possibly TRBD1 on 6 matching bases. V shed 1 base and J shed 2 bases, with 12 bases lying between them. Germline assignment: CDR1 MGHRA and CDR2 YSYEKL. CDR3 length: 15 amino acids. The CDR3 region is CASSQARGQTYEQYF. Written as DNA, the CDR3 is TGCGCCAGCAGCCAAGCTAGGGGACAAACCTACGAGCAGTACTTC.

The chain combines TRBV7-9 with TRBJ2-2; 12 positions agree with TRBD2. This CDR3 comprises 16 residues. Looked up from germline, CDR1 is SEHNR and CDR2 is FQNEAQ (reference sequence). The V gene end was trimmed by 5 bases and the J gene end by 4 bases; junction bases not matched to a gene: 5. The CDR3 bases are TGTGCCAGCAGCGAAGGACTAGCGGGGCTCACCGGGGAGCTGTTTTTT. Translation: CASSEGLAGLTGELFF.

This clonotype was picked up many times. The DNA of the CDR3 is TGTGCCAGCAGTCTCCAGGGTCTGATAGATACGCAGTATTTT. Translating gives CASSLQGLIDTQYF. This chain connects TRBV6-5 to TRBJ2-3; possibly TRBD1 for D (5 bases). Germline V gene lookup returns CDR1 MNHEY and CDR2 SVGAGI. V was cut by 5 bases and J by 5 bases, with 14 bases left in between. The CDR3 runs 14 residues.

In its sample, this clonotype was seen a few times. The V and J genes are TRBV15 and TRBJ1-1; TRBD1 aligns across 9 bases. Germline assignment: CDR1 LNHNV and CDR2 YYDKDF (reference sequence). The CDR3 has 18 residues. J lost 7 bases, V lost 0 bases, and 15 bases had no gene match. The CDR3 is CATSRDWGQGRLDDEAFF. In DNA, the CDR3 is TGTGCCACCAGCAGAGATTGGGGACAGGGTCGTCTGGATGATGAAGCTTTCTTT.

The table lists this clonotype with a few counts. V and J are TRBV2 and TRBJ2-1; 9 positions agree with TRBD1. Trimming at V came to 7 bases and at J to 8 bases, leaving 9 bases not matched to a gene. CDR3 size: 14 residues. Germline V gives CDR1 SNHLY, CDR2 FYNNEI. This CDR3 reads CASIGDRDRDEQFF. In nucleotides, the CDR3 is TGTGCCAGCATTGGGGACAGGGACCGCGATGAGCAGTTCTTC.

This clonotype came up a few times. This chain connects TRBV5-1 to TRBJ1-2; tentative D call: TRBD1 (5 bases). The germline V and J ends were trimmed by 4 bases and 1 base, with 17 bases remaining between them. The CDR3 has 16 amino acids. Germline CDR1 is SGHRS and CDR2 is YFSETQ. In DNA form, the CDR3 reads TGCGCCAGCAGCCATCACCCAGGGCCAGATAACTATGGCTACACCTTC. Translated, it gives CASSHHPGPDNYGYTF.

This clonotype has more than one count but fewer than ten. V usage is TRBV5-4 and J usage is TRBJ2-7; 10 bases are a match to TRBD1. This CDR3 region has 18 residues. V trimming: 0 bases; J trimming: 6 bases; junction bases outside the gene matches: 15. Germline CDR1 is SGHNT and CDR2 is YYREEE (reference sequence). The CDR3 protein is CASSLGGGQGSRFREQYF. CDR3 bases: TGTGCCAGCAGCTTGGGGGGGGGACAGGGGTCTAGGTTCCGCGAGCAGTACTTC.

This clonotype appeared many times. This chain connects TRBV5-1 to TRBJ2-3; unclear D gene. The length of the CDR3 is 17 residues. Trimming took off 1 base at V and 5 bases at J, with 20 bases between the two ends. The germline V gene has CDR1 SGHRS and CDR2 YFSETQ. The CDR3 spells CASSLIPSGSTRDTQYF. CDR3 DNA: TGCGCCAGCAGCTTGATTCCGTCGGGCAGTACTCGAGATACGCAGTATTTT.

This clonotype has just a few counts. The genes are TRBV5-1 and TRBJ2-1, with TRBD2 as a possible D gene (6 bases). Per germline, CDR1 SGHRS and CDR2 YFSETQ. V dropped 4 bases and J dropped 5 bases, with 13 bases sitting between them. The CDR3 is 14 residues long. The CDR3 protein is CASSVLASHNEQFF. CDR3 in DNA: TGCGCCAGCAGCGTCCTAGCGAGCCACAATGAGCAGTTCTTC.

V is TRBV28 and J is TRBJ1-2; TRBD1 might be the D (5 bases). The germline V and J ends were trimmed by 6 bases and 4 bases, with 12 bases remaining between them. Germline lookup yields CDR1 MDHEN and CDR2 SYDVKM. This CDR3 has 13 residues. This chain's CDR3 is CASRAGYSYGYTF. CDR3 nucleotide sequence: TGTGCCAGCAGGGCAGGGTATAGCTATGGCTACACCTTC.

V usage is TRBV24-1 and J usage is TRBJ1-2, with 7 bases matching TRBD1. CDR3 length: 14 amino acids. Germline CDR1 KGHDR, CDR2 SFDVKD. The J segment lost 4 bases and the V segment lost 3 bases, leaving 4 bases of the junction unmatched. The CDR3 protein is CATSDPTGFYGYTF. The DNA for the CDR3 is TGTGCCACCAGTGATCCGACAGGGTTCTATGGCTACACCTTC.

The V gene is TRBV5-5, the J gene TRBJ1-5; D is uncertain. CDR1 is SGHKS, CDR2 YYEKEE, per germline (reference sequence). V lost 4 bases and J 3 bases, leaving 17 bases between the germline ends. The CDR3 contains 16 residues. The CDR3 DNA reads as TGTGCCAGCAGCCCGCCGGCCAGTGGAAACAATCAGCCCCAGCATTTT. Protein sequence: CASSPPASGNNQPQHF.

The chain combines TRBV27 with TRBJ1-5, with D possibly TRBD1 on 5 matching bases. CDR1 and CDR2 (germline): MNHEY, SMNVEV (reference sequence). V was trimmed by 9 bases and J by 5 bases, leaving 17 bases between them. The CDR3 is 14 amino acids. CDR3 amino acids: CASRPPGPYQPQHF. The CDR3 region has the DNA TGTGCCAGTCGGCCCCCGGGACCCTATCAGCCCCAGCATTTT.

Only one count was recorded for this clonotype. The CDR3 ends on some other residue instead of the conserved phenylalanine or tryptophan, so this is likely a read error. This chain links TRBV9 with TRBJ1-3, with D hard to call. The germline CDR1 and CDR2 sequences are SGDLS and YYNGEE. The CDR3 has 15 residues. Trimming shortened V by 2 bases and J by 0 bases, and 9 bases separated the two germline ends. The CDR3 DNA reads TGTGCCAGCAGCGTCTCAAGGGACTCTGGAAACACCATATATTAT. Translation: CASSVSRDSGNTIYY.

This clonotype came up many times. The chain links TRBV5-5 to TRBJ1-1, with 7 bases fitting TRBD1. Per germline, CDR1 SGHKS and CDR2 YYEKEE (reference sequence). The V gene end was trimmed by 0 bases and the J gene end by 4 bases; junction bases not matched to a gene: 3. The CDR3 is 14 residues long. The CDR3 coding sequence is TGTGCCAGCAGCTTGGTCGCAGGGGGCACTGAAGCTTTCTTT. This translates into CASSLVAGGTEAFF.

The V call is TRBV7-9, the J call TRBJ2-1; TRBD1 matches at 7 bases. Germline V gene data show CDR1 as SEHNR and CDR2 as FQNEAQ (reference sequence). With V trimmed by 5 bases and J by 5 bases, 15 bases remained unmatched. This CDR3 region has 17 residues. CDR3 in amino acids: CASSQLARQGIHNEQFF. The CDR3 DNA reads TGTGCCAGCAGCCAATTAGCCCGACAGGGTATACACAATGAGCAGTTCTTC.

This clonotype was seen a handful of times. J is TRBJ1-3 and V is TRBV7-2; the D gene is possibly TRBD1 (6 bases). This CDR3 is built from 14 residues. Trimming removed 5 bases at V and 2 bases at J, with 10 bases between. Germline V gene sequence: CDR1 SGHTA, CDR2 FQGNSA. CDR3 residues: CASSIQGAGNTIYF. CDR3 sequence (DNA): TGTGCCAGCAGCATACAGGGAGCTGGAAACACCATATATTTT.

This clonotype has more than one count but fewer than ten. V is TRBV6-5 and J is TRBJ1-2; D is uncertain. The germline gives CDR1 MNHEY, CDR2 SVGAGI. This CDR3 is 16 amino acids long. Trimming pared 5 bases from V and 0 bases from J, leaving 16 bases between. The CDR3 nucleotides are TGTGCCAGCAGTGCGCCTACCTTTGGGCCTAACTATGGCTACACCTTC. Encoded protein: CASSAPTFGPNYGYTF.

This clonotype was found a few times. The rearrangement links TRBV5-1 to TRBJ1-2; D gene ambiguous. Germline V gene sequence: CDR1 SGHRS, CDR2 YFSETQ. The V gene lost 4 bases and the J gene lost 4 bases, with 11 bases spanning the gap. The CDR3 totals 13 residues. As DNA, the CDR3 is TGCGCCAGCAGCGGGAGGGAGCCCTATGGCTACACCTTC. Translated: CASSGREPYGYTF.

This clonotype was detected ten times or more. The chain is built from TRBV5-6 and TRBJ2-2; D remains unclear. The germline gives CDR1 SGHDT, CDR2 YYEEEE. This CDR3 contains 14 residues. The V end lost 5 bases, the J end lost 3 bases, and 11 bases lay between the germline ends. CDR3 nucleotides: TGTGCCAGCAGTTGGGCCCTAGACACCGGGGAGCTGTTTTTT. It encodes CASSWALDTGELFF.

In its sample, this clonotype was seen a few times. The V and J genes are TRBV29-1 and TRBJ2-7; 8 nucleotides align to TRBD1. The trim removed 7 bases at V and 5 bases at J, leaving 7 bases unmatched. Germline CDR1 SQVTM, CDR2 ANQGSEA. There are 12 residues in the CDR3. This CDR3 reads CSAGTGFNEQYF. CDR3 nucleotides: TGCAGCGCCGGGACAGGATTTAACGAGCAGTACTTC.

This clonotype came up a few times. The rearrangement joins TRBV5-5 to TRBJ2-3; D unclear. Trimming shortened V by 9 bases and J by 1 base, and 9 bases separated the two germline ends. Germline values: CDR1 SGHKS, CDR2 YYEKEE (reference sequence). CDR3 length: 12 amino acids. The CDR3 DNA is TGTGCCACCCAGGCCGGCACAGATACGCAGTATTTT. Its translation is CATQAGTDTQYF. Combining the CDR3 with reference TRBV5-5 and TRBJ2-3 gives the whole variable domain DAGVTQSPTHLIKTRGQQVTLRCSPISGHKSVSWYQQVLGQGPQFIFQYYEKEERGRGNFPDRFSARQFPNYSSELNVNALLLGDSALYLCATQAGTDTQYFGPGTRLTVL.

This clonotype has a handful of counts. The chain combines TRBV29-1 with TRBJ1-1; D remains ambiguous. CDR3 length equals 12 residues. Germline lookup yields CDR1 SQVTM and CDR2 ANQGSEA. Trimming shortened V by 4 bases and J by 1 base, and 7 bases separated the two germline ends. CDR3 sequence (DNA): TGCAGCGTTGTAAGGAGGAACACTGAAGCTTTCTTT. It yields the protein CSVVRRNTEAFF.

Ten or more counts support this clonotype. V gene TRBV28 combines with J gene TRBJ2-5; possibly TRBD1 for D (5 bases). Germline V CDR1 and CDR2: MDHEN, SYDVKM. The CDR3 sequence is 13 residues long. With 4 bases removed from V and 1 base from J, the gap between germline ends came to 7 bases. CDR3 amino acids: CASSYQGQETQYF. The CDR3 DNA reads TGTGCCAGCAGTTATCAGGGCCAAGAGACCCAGTACTTC.

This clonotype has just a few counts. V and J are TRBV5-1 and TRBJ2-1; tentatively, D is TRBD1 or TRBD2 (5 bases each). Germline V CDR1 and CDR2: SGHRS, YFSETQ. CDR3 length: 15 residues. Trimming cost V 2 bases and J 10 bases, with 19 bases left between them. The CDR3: CASSFGTRSLSEQFF. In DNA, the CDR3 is TGCGCCAGCAGCTTTGGGACCAGGTCCTTGTCGGAGCAGTTCTTC. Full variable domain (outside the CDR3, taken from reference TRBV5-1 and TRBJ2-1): KAGVTQTPRYLIKTRGQQVTLSCSPISGHRSVSWYQQTPGQGLQFLFEYFSETQRNKGNFPGRFSGRQFSNSRSEMNVSTLELGDSALYLCASSFGTRSLSEQFFGPGTRLTVL.

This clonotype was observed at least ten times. The CDR3 DNA is TGCGCCAGCAGCCAATCTGAAACCGGTAGCTCCTACAATGAGCAGTTCTTC. Its protein product is CASSQSETGSSYNEQFF. V usage is TRBV4-3 and J usage is TRBJ2-1; D not certain. The germline V gene has CDR1 LGHNA and CDR2 YSLEER. Trimming pared 2 bases from V and 0 bases from J, leaving 14 bases between. This CDR3 comprises 17 residues.

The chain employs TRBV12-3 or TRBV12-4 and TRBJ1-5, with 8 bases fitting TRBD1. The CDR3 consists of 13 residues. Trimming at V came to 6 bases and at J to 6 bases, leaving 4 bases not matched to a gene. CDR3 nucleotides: TGTGCCAGCAGGCAGGGGGCTGTTCAGCCCCAGCATTTT. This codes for CASRQGAVQPQHF.